A single T cell receptor (beta chain) is shown here with its context. Its specificity is unknown. The entry originates in a study of cytomegalovirus exposure and HLA in healthy donors. In the study overall: Among about 380 genotyped donors, around 80% fell in the Caucasian-associated ancestry cluster.

It was with 60 Vbeta and 13 Jbeta primers that the PCR ran. Profiled with immunoSEQ multiplex PCR; TCRdb holds only in-frame clones, not every one. The data hold some 190,000 clones, with under 80% observed a single time. Regarding the study as a whole: Prediction of most subjects' HLA-A and HLA-B alleles by TCR beta sequences was reportedly accurate. Reportedly, diagnosis of cytomegalovirus status by the classifier showed high specificity and sensitivity. Confirmation was obtained in vitro that a few CMV-associated chains are specific for CMV antigens.

Trimming cost V 4 bases and J 4 bases, with 20 bases left between them. The CDR3 sequence is 17 residues long. Germline CDR1 reads LGHNA; CDR2 reads YSLEER. Source material: PBMCs. The J gene is TRBJ1-5, the V gene TRBV4-3, with no clear D. This clonotype was sampled from a woman in her 30s in good health and CMV-seropositive. In DNA form, the CDR3 reads TGCGCCAGCAGCCCCAATACGGGATCCGACGGAAATCAGCCCCAGCATTTT. Translation: CASSPNTGSDGNQPQHF.